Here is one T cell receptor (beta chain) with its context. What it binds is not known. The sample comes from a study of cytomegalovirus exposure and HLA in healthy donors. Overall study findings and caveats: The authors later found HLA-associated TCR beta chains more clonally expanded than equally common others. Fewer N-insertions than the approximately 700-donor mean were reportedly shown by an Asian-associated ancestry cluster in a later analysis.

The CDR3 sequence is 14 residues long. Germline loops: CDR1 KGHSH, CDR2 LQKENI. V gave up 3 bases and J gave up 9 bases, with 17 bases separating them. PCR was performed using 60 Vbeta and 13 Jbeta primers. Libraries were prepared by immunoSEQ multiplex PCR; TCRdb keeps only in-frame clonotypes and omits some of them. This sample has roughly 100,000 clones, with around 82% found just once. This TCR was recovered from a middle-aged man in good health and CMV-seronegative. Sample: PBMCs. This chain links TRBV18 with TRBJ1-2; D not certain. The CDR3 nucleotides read TGTGCCAGCTCACCGCTCGTGGAGGGTGGGAGCTACACCTTC. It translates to CASSPLVEGGSYTF.